These T cell receptor beta chains were read from a single sample in a study of blood T cell repertoires in COVID-19. Assay used: immunoSEQ multiplex PCR; TCRdb lists only in-frame clones, some missing. The profile shows around 150,000 clones, 70% to 85% of them singletons. Sequencing was carried out using peripheral blood. The receptor set was obtained from a woman aged 40 to 50 with COVID-19, enrolled during active disease. CDR3s include the opening cysteine and the closing phenylalanine or tryptophan. The order of the fields is CDR3 DNA, CDR3 protein, clone size, J gene, V gene, D gene. The D gene is left open where the match is weak. Clone size appears in some rows only: once, few, many, or a class for an expanded clone.

CDR3nt: TGTGCCAGCAGCACCCATGTGAAACAGGTGGATTCACCCCTCCACTTT; CDR3aa: CASSTHVKQVDSPLHF; abundance: NA; j_gene: TRBJ1-6; v_gene: TRBV11-2; d_gene: NA
CDR3nt: TGTGCCAGCTCGCGAACTAGCGGGAGGGTCTTCAATGAGCAGTTCTTC; CDR3aa: CASSRTSGRVFNEQFF; abundance: NA; j_gene: TRBJ2-1; v_gene: TRBV6-4; d_gene: TRBD2
CDR3nt: TGTGCCAGCAGTGAAAGCGGACAGGGAGTGCAGTACTTC; CDR3aa: CASSESGQGVQYF; abundance: NA; j_gene: TRBJ2-7; v_gene: TRBV25-1; d_gene: TRBD1
CDR3nt: TGTGCCAGCAGTGTCACAGGGAACCAAGAGACCCAGTACTTC; CDR3aa: CASSVTGNQETQYF; abundance: NA; j_gene: TRBJ2-5; v_gene: TRBV25-1; d_gene: NA
CDR3nt: TGTGCCAGCAGCCAAGACGCGGGGGGGCCTTCTCCCACAGATACGCAGTATTTT; CDR3aa: CASSQDAGGPSPTDTQYF; abundance: NA; j_gene: TRBJ2-3; v_gene: TRBV4-2; d_gene: TRBD2
CDR3nt: TGTGCCAGCAGTGTGGGCGGGGAAGCTTTCTTT; CDR3aa: CASSVGGEAFF; abundance: NA; j_gene: TRBJ1-1; v_gene: TRBV12-3/TRBV12-4; d_gene: NA
CDR3nt: TGCGCCAGCAGCCAGGGACTGAAGTACAATGAGCAGTTCTTC; CDR3aa: CASSQGLKYNEQFF; abundance: NA; j_gene: TRBJ2-1; v_gene: TRBV5-1; d_gene: NA
CDR3nt: TGTGCCAGCAGTTTAGTTGGGGGCCGGGACCCAGGGGGGACCCAGTACTTC; CDR3aa: CASSLVGGRDPGGTQYF; abundance: NA; j_gene: TRBJ2-5; v_gene: TRBV28; d_gene: TRBD1
CDR3nt: TGTGCCAGCAGCGTAAAACCGGGACATAGATCATATAGCAATCAGCCCCAGCATTTT; CDR3aa: CASSVKPGHRSYSNQPQHF; abundance: NA; j_gene: TRBJ1-5; v_gene: TRBV5-6; d_gene: NA
CDR3nt: TGTGCCAGTAGTATGCGCCCCCGACTAGCGGGGGGCACCGGTGAGCAGTTCTTC; CDR3aa: CASSMRPRLAGGTGEQFF; abundance: once; j_gene: TRBJ2-1; v_gene: TRBV19; d_gene: TRBD2
CDR3nt: TGTGCCAGCAGTGAAGGACATAGCAATCAGCCCCAGCATTTT; CDR3aa: CASSEGHSNQPQHF; abundance: NA; j_gene: TRBJ1-5; v_gene: TRBV2; d_gene: NA
CDR3nt: TGTGCCAGCAGCTTAGGTGGACTAGGGGAGACCCAGTACTTC; CDR3aa: CASSLGGLGETQYF; abundance: NA; j_gene: TRBJ2-5; v_gene: TRBV7-3; d_gene: TRBD2
CDR3nt: TGTGCCAGCAGCTCTCCGGGACTAGCGGGAGTGCGTACCGGGGAGCTGTTTTTT; CDR3aa: CASSSPGLAGVRTGELFF; abundance: NA; j_gene: TRBJ2-2; v_gene: TRBV28; d_gene: TRBD2
CDR3nt: TGTGCCAGTAGTATGCTAACCAGGGGTTTCGGCTATGGCTACACCTTC; CDR3aa: CASSMLTRGFGYGYTF; abundance: once; j_gene: TRBJ1-2; v_gene: TRBV19; d_gene: NA
CDR3nt: TGTGCCAGCAGTGAATCAGGAACAGGTAAACTGAACACTGAAGCTTTCTTT; CDR3aa: CASSESGTGKLNTEAFF; abundance: NA; j_gene: TRBJ1-1; v_gene: TRBV25-1; d_gene: NA
CDR3nt: TGTGCCAGCAGTGGTGAGACAGACAATCAGCCCCAGCATTTT; CDR3aa: CASSGETDNQPQHF; abundance: few; j_gene: TRBJ1-5; v_gene: TRBV2; d_gene: NA
CDR3nt: TGTGCCTGGAGTGCCCTGACAGGGCCCCAAGAGACCCAGTACTTC; CDR3aa: CAWSALTGPQETQYF; abundance: NA; j_gene: TRBJ2-5; v_gene: TRBV30; d_gene: TRBD1
CDR3nt: TGTGCCAGCTCACCGAGCCGACAGCTGAACTATGGCTACACCTTC; CDR3aa: CASSPSRQLNYGYTF; abundance: NA; j_gene: TRBJ1-2; v_gene: TRBV18; d_gene: NA
CDR3nt: TGCGCCAGCAGCTTGAAAGGCGGGAGGGCCTTCGACAATGAGCAGTTCTTC; CDR3aa: CASSLKGGRAFDNEQFF; abundance: NA; j_gene: TRBJ2-1; v_gene: TRBV5-1; d_gene: TRBD2
CDR3nt: TGTGCCAGCAGGACCCCAGGGTCAGAGACCCAGTACTTC; CDR3aa: CASRTPGSETQYF; abundance: NA; j_gene: TRBJ2-5; v_gene: TRBV28; d_gene: NA
CDR3nt: TGTGCCAGTAGTCCGCAGGGAAACCAAGAGACCCAGTACTTC; CDR3aa: CASSPQGNQETQYF; abundance: NA; j_gene: TRBJ2-5; v_gene: TRBV19; d_gene: NA